This T cell receptor beta chain was identified during a study of T cell clonality in common variable immunodeficiency. Method: immunoSEQ multiplex PCR; TCRdb's copy keeps in-frame clones and lacks some. The sample shows about 81,000 clones, none of them appearing just once. The CDR3 covers 15 residues. With 6 bases clipped from V and 1 base from J, the junction kept 3 bases outside the gene matches. Germline values: CDR1 SGHTA, CDR2 FQGNSA. This clone qualifies as medium-sized. The read terminates 3 residues before the CDR3 end, so the remaining end is supplied by the germline J gene. This chain uses TRBV7-2 with TRBJ2-1, with 10 bases lining up with TRBD2. The sequence was obtained from a person aged 18 to 75 in good health. Sequenced sample: peripheral blood mononuclear cells. CDR3 sequence reads: CASRNSGRSYNEQFF. The CDR3 DNA, read in part, is TGTGCCAGCAGGAATAGCGGGAGGTCCTACAATGAG.